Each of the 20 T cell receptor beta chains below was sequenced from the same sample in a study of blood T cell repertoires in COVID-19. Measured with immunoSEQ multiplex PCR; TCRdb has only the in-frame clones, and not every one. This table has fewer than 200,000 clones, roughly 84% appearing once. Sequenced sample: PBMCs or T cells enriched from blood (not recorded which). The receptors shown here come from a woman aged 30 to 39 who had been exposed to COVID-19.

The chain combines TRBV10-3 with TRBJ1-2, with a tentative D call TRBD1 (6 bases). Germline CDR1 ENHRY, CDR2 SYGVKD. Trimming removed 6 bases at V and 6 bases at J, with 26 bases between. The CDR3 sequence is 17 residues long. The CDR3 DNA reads TGTGCCATCAGGGAGACCCCTCTAGGGGGGGAAGGGGATGGCTACACCTTC. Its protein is CAIRETPLGGEGDGYTF.

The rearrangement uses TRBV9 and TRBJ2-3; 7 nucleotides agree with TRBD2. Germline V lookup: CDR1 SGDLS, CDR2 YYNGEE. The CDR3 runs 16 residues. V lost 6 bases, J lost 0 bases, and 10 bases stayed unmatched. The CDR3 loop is CASTPSGTISTDTQYF. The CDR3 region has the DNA TGTGCCAGCACCCCTAGTGGGACTATTAGCACAGATACGCAGTATTTT.

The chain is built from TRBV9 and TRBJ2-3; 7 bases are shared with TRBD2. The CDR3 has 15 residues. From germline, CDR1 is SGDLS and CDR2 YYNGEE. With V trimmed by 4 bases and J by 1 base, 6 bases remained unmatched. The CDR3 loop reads CASSTDSGRTDTQYF. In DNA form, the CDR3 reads TGTGCCAGCAGCACAGATAGCGGGCGCACAGATACGCAGTATTTT.

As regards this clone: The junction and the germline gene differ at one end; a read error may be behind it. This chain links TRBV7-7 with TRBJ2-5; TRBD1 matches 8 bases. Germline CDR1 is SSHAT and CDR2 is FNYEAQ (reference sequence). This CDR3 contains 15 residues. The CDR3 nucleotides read TGTGCTAGCAGCGTCGCCAGGGGGCTAAGTCAGACCCAGTACTTC. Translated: CASSVARGLSQTQYF.

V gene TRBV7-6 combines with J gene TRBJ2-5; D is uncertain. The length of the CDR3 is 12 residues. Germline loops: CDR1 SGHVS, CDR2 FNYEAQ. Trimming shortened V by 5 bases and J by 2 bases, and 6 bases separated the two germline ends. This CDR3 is CASSLQQETQYF. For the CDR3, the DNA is TGTGCCAGCAGCCTACAGCAAGAGACCCAGTACTTC.

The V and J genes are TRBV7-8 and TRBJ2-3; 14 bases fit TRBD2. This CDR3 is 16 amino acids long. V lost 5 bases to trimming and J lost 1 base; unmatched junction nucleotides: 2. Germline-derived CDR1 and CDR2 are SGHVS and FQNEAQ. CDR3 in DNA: TGTGCCAGCAGCGTGGGACTAGCGGGGGGCACAGATACGCAGTATTTT. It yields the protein CASSVGLAGGTDTQYF.

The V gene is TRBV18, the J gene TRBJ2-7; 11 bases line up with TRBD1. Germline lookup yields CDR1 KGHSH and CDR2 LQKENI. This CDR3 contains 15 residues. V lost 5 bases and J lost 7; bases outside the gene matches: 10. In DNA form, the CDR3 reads TGTGCCAGCTCAGCGCTGGACAGGGGGCGAGGGGAGCAGTACTTC. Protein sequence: CASSALDRGRGEQYF.

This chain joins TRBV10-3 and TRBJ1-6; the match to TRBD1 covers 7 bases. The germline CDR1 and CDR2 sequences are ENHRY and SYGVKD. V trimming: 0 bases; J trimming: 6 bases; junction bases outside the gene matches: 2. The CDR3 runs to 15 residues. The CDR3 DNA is TGTGCCATCAGTGAGTCGGGACAGACTAATTCACCCCTCCACTTT. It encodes CAISESGQTNSPLHF.

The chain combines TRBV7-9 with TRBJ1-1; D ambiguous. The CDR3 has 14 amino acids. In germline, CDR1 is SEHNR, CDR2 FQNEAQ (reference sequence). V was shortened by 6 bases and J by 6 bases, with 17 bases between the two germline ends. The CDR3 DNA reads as TGTGCCAGCAGAAACTGGGAGGGATTCTCTGAAGCTTTCTTT. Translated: CASRNWEGFSEAFF.

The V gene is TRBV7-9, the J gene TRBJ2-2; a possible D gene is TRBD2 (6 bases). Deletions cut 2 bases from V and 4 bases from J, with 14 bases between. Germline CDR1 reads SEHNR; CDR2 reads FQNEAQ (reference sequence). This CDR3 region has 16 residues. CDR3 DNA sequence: TGTGCCAGCAGCTTAAATCCTTGGGGGGTCACCGGGGAGCTGTTTTTT. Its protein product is CASSLNPWGVTGELFF.

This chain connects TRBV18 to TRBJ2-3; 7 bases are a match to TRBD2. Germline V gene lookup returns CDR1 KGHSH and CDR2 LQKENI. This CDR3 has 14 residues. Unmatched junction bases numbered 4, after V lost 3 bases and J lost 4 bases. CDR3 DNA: TGTGCCAGCTCACCGGGGAGGGCCCCAGATACGCAGTATTTT. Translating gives CASSPGRAPDTQYF.

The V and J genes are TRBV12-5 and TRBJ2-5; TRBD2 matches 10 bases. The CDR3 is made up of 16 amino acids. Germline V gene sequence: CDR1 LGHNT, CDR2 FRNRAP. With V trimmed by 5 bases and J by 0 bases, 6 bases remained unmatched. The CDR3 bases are TGTGCTAGTGGTGCCGCTAGCGGGGGATACCAAGAGACCCAGTACTTC. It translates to CASGAASGGYQETQYF. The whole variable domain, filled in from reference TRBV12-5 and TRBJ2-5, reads DARVTQTPRHKVTEMGQEVTMRCQPILGHNTVFWYRQTMMQGLELLAYFRNRAPLDDSGMPKDRFSAEMPDATLATLKIQPSEPRDSAVYFCASGAASGGYQETQYFGPGTRLLVL.

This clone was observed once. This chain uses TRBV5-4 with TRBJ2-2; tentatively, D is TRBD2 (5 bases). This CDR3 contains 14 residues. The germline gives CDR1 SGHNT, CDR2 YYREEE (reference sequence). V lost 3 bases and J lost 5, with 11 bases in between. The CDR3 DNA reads TGTGCCAGCAGCTACCAGCGGTCAACCGGGGAGCTGTTTTTT. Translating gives CASSYQRSTGELFF.

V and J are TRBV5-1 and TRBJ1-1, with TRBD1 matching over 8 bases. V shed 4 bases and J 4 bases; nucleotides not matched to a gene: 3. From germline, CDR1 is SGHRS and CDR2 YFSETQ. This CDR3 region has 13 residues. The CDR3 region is CASSPGQGTEAFF. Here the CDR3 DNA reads TGCGCCAGCAGCCCAGGACAGGGCACTGAAGCTTTCTTT. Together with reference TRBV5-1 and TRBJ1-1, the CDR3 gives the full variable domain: KAGVTQTPRYLIKTRGQQVTLSCSPISGHRSVSWYQQTPGQGLQFLFEYFSETQRNKGNFPGRFSGRQFSNSRSEMNVSTLELGDSALYLCASSPGQGTEAFFGQGTRLTVV.

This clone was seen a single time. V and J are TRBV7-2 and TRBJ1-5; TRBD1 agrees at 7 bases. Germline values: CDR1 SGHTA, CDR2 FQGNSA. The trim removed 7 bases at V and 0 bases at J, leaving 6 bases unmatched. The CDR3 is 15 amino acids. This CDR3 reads CASTETGSSNQPQHF. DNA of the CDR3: TGTGCCAGCACCGAGACAGGGTCTAGCAATCAGCCCCAGCATTTT.

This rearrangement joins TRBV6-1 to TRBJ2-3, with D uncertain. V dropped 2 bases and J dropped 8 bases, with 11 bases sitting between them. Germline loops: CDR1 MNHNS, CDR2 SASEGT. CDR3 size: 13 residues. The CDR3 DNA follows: TGTGCCAGCAGTGAATTCGTATCGGGTACGCAGTATTTT. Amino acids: CASSEFVSGTQYF.

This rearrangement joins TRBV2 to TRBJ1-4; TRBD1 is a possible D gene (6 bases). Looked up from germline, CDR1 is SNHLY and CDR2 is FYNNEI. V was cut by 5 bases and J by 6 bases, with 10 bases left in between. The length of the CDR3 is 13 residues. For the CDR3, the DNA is TGTGCCAGCAGTACAAGGACAGATGAAAAACTGTTTTTT. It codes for CASSTRTDEKLFF.

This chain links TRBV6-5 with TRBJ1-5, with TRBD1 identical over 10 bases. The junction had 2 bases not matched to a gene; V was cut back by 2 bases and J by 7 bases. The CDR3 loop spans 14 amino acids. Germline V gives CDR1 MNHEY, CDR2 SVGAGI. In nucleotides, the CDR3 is TGTGCCAGCAGTTACGGACAGGGGGACCAGCCCCAGCATTTT. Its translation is CASSYGQGDQPQHF.

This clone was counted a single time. The CDR3 DNA reads as TGTGCCAGCACACTGGGGAGCGGGGGGGACCACGAGCAGTACTTC. Translation: CASTLGSGGDHEQYF. V gene TRBV9 combines with J gene TRBJ2-7; 10 bases align to TRBD2. CDR1 and CDR2 from the germline V gene are SGDLS and YYNGEE. The CDR3 consists of 15 residues. After removal of 6 bases from V and 5 bases from J, the junction contained 11 bases not matched to a gene.

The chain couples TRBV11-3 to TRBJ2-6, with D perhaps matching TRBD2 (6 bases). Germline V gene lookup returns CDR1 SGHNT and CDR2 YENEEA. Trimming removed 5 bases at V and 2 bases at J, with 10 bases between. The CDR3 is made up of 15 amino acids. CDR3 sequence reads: CASSQGGAGANVLTF. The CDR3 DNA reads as TGTGCCAGCAGCCAAGGAGGGGCTGGGGCCAACGTCCTGACTTTC.